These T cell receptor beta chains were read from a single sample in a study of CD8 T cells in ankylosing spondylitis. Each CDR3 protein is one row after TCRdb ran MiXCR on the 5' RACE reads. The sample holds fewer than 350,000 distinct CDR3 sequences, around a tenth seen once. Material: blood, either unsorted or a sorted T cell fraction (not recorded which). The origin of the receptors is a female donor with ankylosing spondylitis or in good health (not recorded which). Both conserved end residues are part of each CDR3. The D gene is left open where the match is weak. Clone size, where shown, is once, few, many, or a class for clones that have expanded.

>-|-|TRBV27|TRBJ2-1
TGTGCCAGCAGTTTTTTAGTGGAACTATACAATGAGCAGTTCTTC
CASSFLVELYNEQFF
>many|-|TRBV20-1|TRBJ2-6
TGCAGTGCTGGGGGAGACTCTGGGGCCAACGTCCTGACTTTC
CSAGGDSGANVLTF
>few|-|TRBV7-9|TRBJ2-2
TGTGCCAGCAGAAAACAGAACACCGGGGAGCTGTTTTTT
CASRKQNTGELFF
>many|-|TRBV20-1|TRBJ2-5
TGCAGTGCTAGTAGGTTAGAGACCCAGTACTTC
CSASRLETQYF
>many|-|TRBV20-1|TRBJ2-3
TGCAGTGCTCAGGTTTCGGGCACAGATACGCAGTATTTT
CSAQVSGTDTQYF
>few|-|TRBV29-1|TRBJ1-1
TGCAGCGTTAAACCGGGCGCCCTAAACACTGAAGCTTTCTTT
CSVKPGALNTEAFF
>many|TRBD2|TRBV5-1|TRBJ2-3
TGCGCCAGCAGCCCGACTAGCGGGGCTGCGGTTACGCAGTATTTT
CASSPTSGAAVTQYF
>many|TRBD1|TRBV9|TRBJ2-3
TGTGCCAGCAGCGTCCAGGGGGCGAGCGCAGATACGCAGTATTTT
CASSVQGASADTQYF
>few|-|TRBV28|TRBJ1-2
TGTGCCAGCAGTTCTGAGGGGGACCTAGCTAACTATGGCTACACCTTC
CASSSEGDLANYGYTF
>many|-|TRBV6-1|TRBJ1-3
TGTGCCAGCAGTCCTTCCGGGACTAGTGGAAACACCATATATTTT
CASSPSGTSGNTIYF
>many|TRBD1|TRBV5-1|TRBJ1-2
TGCGCCAGCAGTCCGGGACAGGGCTCCTCTATCTATGGCTACACCTTC
CASSPGQGSSIYGYTF
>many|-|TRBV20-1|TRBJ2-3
TGCAGTGCTAGCGCCCGGAGCATTAGCACAGATACGCAGTATTTT
CSASARSISTDTQYF
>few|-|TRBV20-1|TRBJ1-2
TGCAGTGCCGCCGTTCTTTCGGGGAACTATGGCTACACCTTC
CSAAVLSGNYGYTF
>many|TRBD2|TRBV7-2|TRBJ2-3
TGTGCCAGCAGCCCCCAACGGGAGGCCCTCACAGATACGCAGTATTTT
CASSPQREALTDTQYF